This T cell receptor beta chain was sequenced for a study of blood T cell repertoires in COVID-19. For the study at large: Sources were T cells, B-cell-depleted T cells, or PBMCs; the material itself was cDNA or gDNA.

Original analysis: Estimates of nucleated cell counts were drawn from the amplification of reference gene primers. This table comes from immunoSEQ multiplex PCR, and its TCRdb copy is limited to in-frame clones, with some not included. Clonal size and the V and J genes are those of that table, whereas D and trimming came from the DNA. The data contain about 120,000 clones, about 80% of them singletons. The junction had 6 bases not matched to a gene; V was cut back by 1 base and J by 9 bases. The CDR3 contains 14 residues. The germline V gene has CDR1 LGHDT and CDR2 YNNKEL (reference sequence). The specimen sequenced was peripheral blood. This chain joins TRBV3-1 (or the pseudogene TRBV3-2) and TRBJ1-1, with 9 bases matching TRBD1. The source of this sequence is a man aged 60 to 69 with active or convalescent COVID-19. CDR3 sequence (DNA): TGTGCCAGCAGCCAAGGGACAGGGGCGAGGCAAGCTTTCTTT. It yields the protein CASSQGTGARQAFF.